The 29 T cell receptor beta chains below all came from one sample that was sequenced in a study of T-cell reconstitution after alpha-beta-depleted transplantation in children. It was with unique molecular identifiers that the TCRbeta library was prepared. In TCRdb, the PCR reads were re-called with MiXCR into one record per CDR3 protein. The table lists 440,000 or so distinct CDR3 sequences, approximately 42% of them singletons. Material: PBMCs, obtained before TCRalphabeta/CD19-depleted stem cell transplant. Receptors originate from a girl aged 2-15 years with aplastic anemia, due to receive a stem cell transplant.

This clonotype was observed a single time. The chain carries TRBV29-1 and TRBJ2-5; 7 nucleotides line up with TRBD1. Germline V gives CDR1 SQVTM, CDR2 ANQGSEA. The CDR3 totals 15 residues. V lost 1 base and J lost 7; bases outside the gene matches: 12. The CDR3 nucleotides read TGCAGCGTTGAAGGACAGGGCCGAGTCGCCGGGACCCAGTACTTC. It is translated as CSVEGQGRVAGTQYF.

This clonotype was counted between two and nine times. V and J are TRBV20-1 and TRBJ2-5; D might be TRBD2 (6 bases). V was pared by 4 bases and J by 5 bases, with 14 bases between. Germline CDR1 DFQATT, CDR2 SNEGSKA (reference sequence). CDR3 length equals 13 residues. CDR3 coding DNA: TGCAGTGCTACCTTGGAGGGCGAGGAGACCCAGTACTTC. This encodes CSATLEGEETQYF.

The chain links TRBV6-5 to TRBJ1-5; the D is unclear. V was cut by 5 bases and J by 3 bases, with 5 bases left in between. CDR1 is MNHEY, CDR2 SVGAGI, per germline. The CDR3 runs 12 residues. The CDR3 spells CASSPHNQPQHF. The CDR3 nucleotides are TGTGCCAGCAGTCCCCACAATCAGCCCCAGCATTTT.

This chain joins TRBV30 and TRBJ2-7; TRBD2 agrees at 7 bases. In germline, CDR1 is GTSNPN, CDR2 SVGIG (reference sequence). The CDR3 has 14 amino acids. V was pared by 5 bases and J by 6 bases, with 13 bases of the junction left unmatched. CDR3 amino acids: CAWSVGGSPTEQYF. The CDR3, as DNA: TGTGCCTGGTCAGTGGGGGGGTCCCCTACCGAGCAGTACTTC.

The J gene is TRBJ2-5, the V gene TRBV10-3, with D possibly being TRBD2 (7 bases). With 3 bases removed from V and 7 bases from J, the gap between germline ends came to 21 bases. This CDR3 spans 16 amino acids. Germline V lookup: CDR1 ENHRY, CDR2 SYGVKD. CDR3 DNA sequence: TGTGCCATCAGTGAAGTCGCGGGGGCCCTCCTGGGGACCCAGTACTTC. This encodes CAISEVAGALLGTQYF.

In its sample, this clonotype was seen many times. The rearrangement uses TRBV20-1 and TRBJ1-1, with 8 nucleotides matching TRBD1. CDR1 and CDR2 from the germline V gene are DFQATT and SNEGSKA (reference sequence). This CDR3 is 13 amino acids long. Trimming at V came to 5 bases and at J to 7 bases, leaving 9 bases not matched to a gene. Here the CDR3 reads CSAPTGGNGEAFF. The CDR3, as DNA: TGCAGTGCTCCAACAGGGGGAAACGGTGAAGCTTTCTTT.

The chain couples TRBV10-3 to TRBJ1-2; D is undetermined. V lost 2 bases, J lost 1 base, and 11 bases lay in between. Germline V gene lookup returns CDR1 ENHRY and CDR2 SYGVKD. There are 15 residues in the CDR3. The CDR3 region has the DNA TGTGCCATCAGTGAGGAGGCTCACGGTAACTATGGCTACACCTTC. This sequence encodes CAISEEAHGNYGYTF.

V is TRBV2 and J is TRBJ2-7; D not resolved. Germline lookup yields CDR1 SNHLY and CDR2 FYNNEI. Trimming shortened V by 3 bases and J by 2 bases, and 11 bases separated the two germline ends. The CDR3 is made up of 14 amino acids. In nucleotides, the CDR3 is TGTGCCAGCAGTGATAGGTATGGGGCCTACGAGCAGTACTTC. Translation: CASSDRYGAYEQYF.

V usage is TRBV7-2 and J usage is TRBJ2-7; D gene unclear. The CDR3 extends over 15 amino acids. Trimming took 1 base from V and 2 from J, leaving 12 bases between them. Germline assignment: CDR1 SGHTA and CDR2 FQGNSA. CDR3 bases: TGTGCCAGCAGCTTAGAAGAGCAGGCCGCCTACGAGCAGTACTTC. It yields the protein CASSLEEQAAYEQYF.

The rearrangement links TRBV15 to TRBJ2-7, with 7 bases matching TRBD1. J was trimmed by 2 bases and V by 1 base; bases with no gene match: 5. Germline CDR1 is LNHNV and CDR2 is YYDKDF (reference sequence). This CDR3 spans 15 amino acids. The CDR3 reads CATSRGQGETYEQYF. The CDR3 nucleotides are TGTGCCACCAGCAGAGGACAGGGCGAAACCTACGAGCAGTACTTC.

This clonotype showed up just once. V gene TRBV5-1 combines with J gene TRBJ1-4; tentative D call: TRBD1 (5 bases). V was trimmed by 2 bases and J by 1 base, leaving 15 bases between them. This CDR3 is 17 amino acids long. CDR1 and CDR2 (germline): SGHRS, YFSETQ. CDR3 sequence (DNA): TGCGCCAGCAGCTTTACCCAGGGAACAGAAACTAATGAAAAACTGTTTTTT. It yields the protein CASSFTQGTETNEKLFF.

This clonotype appeared a few times. The CDR3 bases are TGTGCCAGCAGTGCATTTACCAGGGGGTACGAGCAGTACTTC. This sequence encodes CASSAFTRGYEQYF. This chain links TRBV2 with TRBJ2-7, with 7 bases aligning to TRBD1. Germline lookup yields CDR1 SNHLY and CDR2 FYNNEI. Trimming took 4 bases from V and 4 from J; bases not matched to a gene: 7. The CDR3 runs 14 residues.

The CDR3 coding sequence is TGTGCCAGCAGTCGGGCGGGAGGAGGGATAGATACGCAGTATTTT. Amino acid sequence: CASSRAGGGIDTQYF. The chain links TRBV28 to TRBJ2-3, with 8 bases fitting TRBD2. The CDR3 extends over 15 amino acids. The germline CDR1 and CDR2 sequences are MDHEN and SYDVKM. V shed 5 bases, J shed 5 bases, and the junction held 9 bases outside the gene matches.

The chain joins TRBV29-1 to TRBJ2-1; tentative D call: TRBD1 (6 bases). The CDR3 consists of 15 residues. V dropped 3 bases and J dropped 7 bases, with 19 bases sitting between them. Looked up from germline, CDR1 is SQVTM and CDR2 is ANQGSEA. The CDR3 here is CSVEGLRGGSNEQFF. CDR3 in DNA: TGCAGCGTTGAGGGGTTGAGAGGGGGTAGTAATGAGCAGTTCTTC.

This clonotype was picked up many times. The chain links TRBV20-1 to TRBJ2-5; the match to TRBD2 covers 7 bases. The CDR3 length is 14 residues. The V gene's germline CDR1 is DFQATT and CDR2 SNEGSKA (reference sequence). The CDR3 protein is CSLGRGSPQETQYF. The CDR3 nucleotides read TGCTCCTTGGGCCGCGGGAGTCCCCAAGAGACCCAGTACTTC.

This clonotype was picked up many times. The chain combines TRBV20-1 with TRBJ2-3; 13 bases agree with TRBD2. Germline V gives CDR1 DFQATT, CDR2 SNEGSKA (reference sequence). Losses at the gene ends were 3 bases for V and 5 bases for J; bases not matched to a gene: 8. This CDR3 is 16 amino acids long. CDR3 nucleotide sequence: TGCAGTGCTAGGAGACTAGCGGGAGGAGGAGTAGATACGCAGTATTTT. Protein sequence: CSARRLAGGGVDTQYF.

The DNA for the CDR3 is TGTGCCAGCAGCTTACAAGCGGAGAGCACAGATACGCAGTATTTT. Encoded protein: CASSLQAESTDTQYF. V usage is TRBV7-6 and J usage is TRBJ2-3, with a possible D match to TRBD2 (5 bases). CDR1 is SGHVS and CDR2 is FNYEAQ in the germline V gene. V was shortened by 2 bases and J by 0 bases, with 9 bases between the two germline ends. The CDR3 has 15 amino acids. Using reference TRBV7-6 and TRBJ2-3 for the parts outside the CDR3, the full variable domain is GAGVSQSPRYKVTKRGQDVALRCDPISGHVSLYWYRQALGQGPEFLTYFNYEAQQDKSGLPNDRFSAERPEGSISTLTIQRTEQRDSAMYRCASSLQAESTDTQYFGPGTRLTVL.

The table lists this clonotype with a few counts. The chain is built from TRBV28 and TRBJ1-2, with D uncertain. Looked up from germline, CDR1 is MDHEN and CDR2 is SYDVKM. This CDR3 is built from 16 residues. Between the trimmed V and J ends, which lost 6 bases and 5 bases, there was a span of 22 bases. The CDR3 loop is CASSQDSGRWWYGYTF. Written as DNA, the CDR3 is TGTGCCAGCAGCCAGGATAGCGGTCGATGGTGGTATGGCTACACCTTC.

The genes are TRBV12-3 or TRBV12-4 and TRBJ2-5; the D call may be TRBD1 or TRBD2 (5 bases each). The CDR3 runs 13 residues. The V end lost 6 bases, the J end lost 5 bases, and 13 bases lay between the germline ends. The CDR3 coding sequence is TGTGCCAGCAGCCCCGGGACGTGGGAGACCCAGTACTTC. Its translation is CASSPGTWETQYF.

This sequence joins TRBV20-1 and TRBJ2-7; 10 positions match TRBD2. The CDR3 extends over 16 amino acids. Germline V gene sequence: CDR1 DFQATT, CDR2 SNEGSKA (reference sequence). V dropped 0 bases and J dropped 2; count of bases not matched to a gene: 7. This CDR3 reads CSARDLAGALTYEQYF. CDR3 nucleotide sequence: TGCAGTGCTAGAGATCTAGCGGGAGCCCTTACCTACGAGCAGTACTTC.

This clonotype came up a few times. The chain couples TRBV6-5 to TRBJ1-1, with TRBD1 matching over 10 bases. The CDR3 is made up of 17 amino acids. V shed 1 base and J 4 bases; nucleotides not matched to a gene: 9. The germline V gene encodes CDR1 MNHEY and CDR2 SVGAGI. The CDR3 region is CASSYYETGGYGTEAFF. The CDR3 DNA is TGTGCCAGCAGTTACTACGAGACAGGGGGCTATGGCACTGAAGCTTTCTTT.

This clonotype occurred a few times. V and J are TRBV5-1 and TRBJ2-7; 7 nucleotides line up with TRBD2. J was trimmed by 4 bases and V by 4 bases; bases with no gene match: 11. Germline CDR1 is SGHRS and CDR2 is YFSETQ. This CDR3 spans 15 amino acids. The CDR3 sequence: CASSLVVGREYEQYF. CDR3 DNA: TGCGCCAGCAGCCTGGTGGTGGGGCGGGAGTACGAGCAGTACTTC.

The chain employs TRBV20-1 and TRBJ2-1, with D possibly matching TRBD2 (6 bases). Trimming removed 4 bases at V and 0 bases at J, with 13 bases between. The CDR3 loop spans 15 amino acids. The germline V gene encodes CDR1 DFQATT and CDR2 SNEGSKA (reference sequence). The CDR3 region is CSATRDSSSYNEQFF. CDR3 nucleotide sequence: TGCAGTGCTACCAGGGACTCTAGCTCCTACAATGAGCAGTTCTTC.

J is TRBJ1-2 and V is TRBV7-9; D is unclear. The germline V and J ends were trimmed by 3 bases and 4 bases, with 6 bases remaining between them. The germline V gene has CDR1 SEHNR and CDR2 FQNEAQ (reference sequence). The CDR3 consists of 12 residues. DNA for the CDR3: TGTGCCAGCAGCTTCGGCAGCTATGGCTACACCTTC. Protein product: CASSFGSYGYTF.

The chain has TRBV15 and TRBJ2-3; 9 bases align to TRBD2. The V segment lost 0 bases and the J segment 7 bases; nucleotides outside the gene matches: 11. The CDR3 runs to 17 residues. Per germline, CDR1 LNHNV and CDR2 YYDKDF (reference sequence). CDR3 loop: CATSRDGQRGVKYTQYF. The CDR3 DNA sequence: TGTGCCACCAGCAGAGATGGGCAGCGGGGGGTGAAATATACGCAGTATTTT.

This clonotype was observed a few times. V is TRBV2 and J is TRBJ2-7; a possible D gene is TRBD1 (5 bases). The CDR3 has 14 amino acids. Germline V gives CDR1 SNHLY, CDR2 FYNNEI. Trimming stripped 4 bases from V and 2 bases from J, with 12 bases between. The CDR3 is CASSVAGLTYEQYF. The CDR3 coding sequence is TGTGCCAGCAGTGTCGCAGGGTTGACCTACGAGCAGTACTTC.

This clonotype was seen at least ten times. V usage is TRBV5-5 and J usage is TRBJ1-1; D not certain. The CDR3 runs 15 residues. Germline CDR1 SGHKS, CDR2 YYEKEE (reference sequence). The ends were cut back, 4 bases at V and 1 base at J, with 14 bases in the middle. The CDR3 reads CASSPMRAGNTEAFF. CDR3 nucleotide sequence: TGTGCCAGCAGCCCTATGAGGGCAGGGAACACTGAAGCTTTCTTT.

Turning to this clonotype: A much larger clone sits a single nucleotide away, making a read error possible. V and J are TRBV4-2 and TRBJ2-5; no firm D call. Germline CDR1 reads LGHNA; CDR2 reads YNFKEQ. CDR3 length: 15 residues. Trimming took off 1 base at V and 4 bases at J, with 13 bases between the two ends. CDR3 loop: CASSQGSGFLETQYF. The DNA for the CDR3 is TGTGCCAGCAGCCAAGGGTCAGGTTTCCTAGAGACCCAGTACTTC.

This clonotype occurred once. The chain has TRBV7-2 and TRBJ2-5; TRBD2 matches 9 bases. V trimming: 5 bases; J trimming: 6 bases; junction bases outside the gene matches: 7. Looked up from germline, CDR1 is SGHTA and CDR2 is FQGNSA. The CDR3 is 14 residues long. CDR3 protein: CASSGGGGLQTQYF. CDR3 bases: TGTGCCAGCAGCGGCGGGGGGGGCCTCCAGACCCAGTACTTC. Combining the CDR3 with reference TRBV7-2 and TRBJ2-5 gives the whole variable domain GAGVSQSPSNKVTEKGKDVELRCDPISGHTALYWYRQSLGQGLEFLIYFQGNSAPDKSGLPSDRFSAERTGGSVSTLTIQRTQQEDSAVYLCASSGGGGLQTQYFGPGTRLLVL.